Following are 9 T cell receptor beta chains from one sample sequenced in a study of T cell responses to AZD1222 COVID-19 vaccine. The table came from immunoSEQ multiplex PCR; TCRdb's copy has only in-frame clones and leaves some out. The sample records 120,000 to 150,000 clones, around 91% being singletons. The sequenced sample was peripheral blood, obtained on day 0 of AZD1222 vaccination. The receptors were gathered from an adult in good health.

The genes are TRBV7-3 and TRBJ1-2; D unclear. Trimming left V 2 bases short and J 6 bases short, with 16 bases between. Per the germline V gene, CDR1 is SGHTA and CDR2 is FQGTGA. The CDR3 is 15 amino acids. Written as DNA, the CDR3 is TGTGCCAGCAGCTTATATGGTGGCTCCTCGGATGGCTACACCTTC. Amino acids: CASSLYGGSSDGYTF. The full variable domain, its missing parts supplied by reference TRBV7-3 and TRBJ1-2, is GAGVSQTPSNKVTEKGKYVELRCDPISGHTALYWYRQSLGQGPEFLIYFQGTGAADDSGLPNDRFFAVRPEGSVSTLKIQRTERGDSAVYLCASSLYGGSSDGYTFGSGTRLTVV.

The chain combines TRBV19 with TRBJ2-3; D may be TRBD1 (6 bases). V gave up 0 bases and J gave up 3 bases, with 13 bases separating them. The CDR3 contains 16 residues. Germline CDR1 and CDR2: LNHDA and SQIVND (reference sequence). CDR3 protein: CASSIDVGTRTDTQYF. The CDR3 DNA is TGTGCCAGTAGTATAGATGTCGGGACAAGGACAGATACGCAGTATTTT.

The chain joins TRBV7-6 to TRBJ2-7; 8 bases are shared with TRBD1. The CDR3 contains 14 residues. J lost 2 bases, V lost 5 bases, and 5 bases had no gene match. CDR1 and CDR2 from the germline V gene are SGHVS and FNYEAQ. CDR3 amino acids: CASSQGQGPYEQYF. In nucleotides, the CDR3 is TGTGCCAGCAGCCAAGGACAGGGACCCTACGAGCAGTACTTC.

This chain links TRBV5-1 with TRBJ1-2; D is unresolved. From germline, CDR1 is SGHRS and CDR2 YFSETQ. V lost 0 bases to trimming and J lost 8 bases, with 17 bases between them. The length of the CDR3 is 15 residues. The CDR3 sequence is CASSLGGGRAQGYTF. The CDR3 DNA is TGCGCCAGCAGCTTGGGGGGTGGCCGAGCGCAGGGCTACACCTTC.

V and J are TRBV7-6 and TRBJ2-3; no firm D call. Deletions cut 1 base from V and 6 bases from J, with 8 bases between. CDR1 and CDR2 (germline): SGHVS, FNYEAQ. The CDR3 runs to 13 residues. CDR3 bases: TGTGCCAGCAGCTTAGGCCCCGTCGATACGCAGTATTTT. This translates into CASSLGPVDTQYF. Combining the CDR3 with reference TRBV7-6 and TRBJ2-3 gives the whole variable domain GAGVSQSPRYKVTKRGQDVALRCDPISGHVSLYWYRQALGQGPEFLTYFNYEAQQDKSGLPNDRFSAERPEGSISTLTIQRTEQRDSAMYRCASSLGPVDTQYFGPGTRLTVL.

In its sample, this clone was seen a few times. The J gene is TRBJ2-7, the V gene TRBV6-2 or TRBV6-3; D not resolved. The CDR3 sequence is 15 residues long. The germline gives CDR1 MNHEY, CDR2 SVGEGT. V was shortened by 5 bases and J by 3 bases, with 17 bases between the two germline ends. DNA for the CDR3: TGTGCCAGCAGTCGACCTCACGACGAGTTCTACGAGCAGTACTTC. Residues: CASSRPHDEFYEQYF.

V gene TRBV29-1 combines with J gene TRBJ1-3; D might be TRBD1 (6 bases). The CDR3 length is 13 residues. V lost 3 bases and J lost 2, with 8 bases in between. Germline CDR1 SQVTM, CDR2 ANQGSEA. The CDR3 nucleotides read TGCAGCGTTGAGGGGGGGCCTGGAAACACCATATATTTT. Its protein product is CSVEGGPGNTIYF.

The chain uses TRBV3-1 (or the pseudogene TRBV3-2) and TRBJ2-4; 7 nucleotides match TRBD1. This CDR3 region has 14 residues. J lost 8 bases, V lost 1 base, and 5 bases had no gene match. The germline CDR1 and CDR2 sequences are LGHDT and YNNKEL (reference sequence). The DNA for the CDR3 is TGTGCCAGCAGCCAAGGGAAGGGGGCTTACATTCAGTACTTC. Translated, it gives CASSQGKGAYIQYF.

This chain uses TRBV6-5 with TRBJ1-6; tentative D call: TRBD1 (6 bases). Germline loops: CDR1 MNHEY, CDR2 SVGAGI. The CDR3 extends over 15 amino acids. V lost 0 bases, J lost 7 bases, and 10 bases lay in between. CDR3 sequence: CASSYSIQGNSPLHF. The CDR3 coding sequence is TGTGCCAGCAGTTACTCGATCCAGGGGAATTCACCCCTCCACTTT.